The 25 T cell receptor beta chains given below trace back to one sample, sequenced in a study of T cells in tumors after PD-1 blockade. Assay: immunoSEQ multiplex PCR; the TCRdb copy retains only in-frame clones and omits some. The sample holds about 24,000 clones, roughly 85% seen once. Sequencing was performed on PBMCs, taken after anti-PD-1 treatment. These receptors all stem from a human donor with basal cell carcinoma.

The CDR3: CASSLWGAMNTEAFF. CDR3 nucleotides: TGTGCCAGCAGTTTATGGGGGGCTATGAACACTGAAGCTTTCTTT. J is TRBJ1-1 and V is TRBV27; a weak D match, TRBD1 (6 bases). CDR3 length: 15 amino acids. Germline CDR1 is MNHEY and CDR2 is SMNVEV (reference sequence). Trimming took 1 base from V and 0 from J, leaving 9 bases between them.

V gene TRBV10-3 combines with J gene TRBJ1-2, with TRBD1 as a possible D gene (6 bases). The ends were cut back, 7 bases at V and 5 bases at J, with 26 bases in the middle. CDR1 and CDR2 from the germline V gene are ENHRY and SYGVKD. The CDR3 is 17 amino acids. As DNA, the CDR3 is TGTGCCATCACGGGGGCGAGGGGAATTTTTGGTACATATGGCTACACCTTC. Amino acids: CAITGARGIFGTYGYTF.

V usage is TRBV7-2 and J usage is TRBJ2-3; weak D call: TRBD2 (7 bases). The ends were cut back, 5 bases at V and 4 bases at J, with 16 bases in the middle. Germline-derived CDR1 and CDR2 are SGHTA and FQGNSA. The CDR3 is made up of 15 amino acids. The CDR3 reads CASSQGRGGPDTQYF. CDR3 DNA sequence: TGTGCCAGCAGCCAGGGACGCGGGGGCCCAGATACGCAGTATTTT.

The chain uses TRBV19 and TRBJ2-3, with D tentatively TRBD1 or TRBD2 (5 bases each). V lost 3 bases and J lost 1, with 11 bases in between. The CDR3 totals 15 residues. Germline values: CDR1 LNHDA, CDR2 SQIVND (reference sequence). CDR3 region: CASSIWGTGTDTQYF. Written as DNA, the CDR3 is TGTGCCAGTAGTATTTGGGGGACCGGCACAGATACGCAGTATTTT.

The rearrangement links TRBV6-6 to TRBJ1-3; D possibly corresponds to TRBD1 (6 bases). Germline-derived CDR1 and CDR2 are MNHNY and SVGAGI (reference sequence). The CDR3 extends over 16 amino acids. Trimming pared 5 bases from V and 5 bases from J, leaving 19 bases between. The DNA for the CDR3 is TGTGCCAGCAGTGACTTCGCACGGGACATAAGAAACACCATATATTTT. It specifies CASSDFARDIRNTIYF.

This clone was seen just once. The V and J genes are TRBV9 and TRBJ2-3; D is uncertain. The CDR3 totals 13 residues. Germline lookup yields CDR1 SGDLS and CDR2 YYNGEE. Trimming removed 4 bases at V and 9 bases at J, with 15 bases between. This CDR3 reads CASSPTLMTTQYF. Written as DNA, the CDR3 is TGTGCCAGCAGCCCTACCCTGATGACGACGCAGTATTTT.

The chain uses TRBV25-1 and TRBJ2-3, with TRBD2 matching 11 bases. Germline V lookup: CDR1 MGHDK, CDR2 SYGVNS. CDR3 size: 14 residues. The V gene end was trimmed by 4 bases and the J gene end by 3 bases; junction bases not matched to a gene: 0. CDR3 DNA: TGTGCCAGCAGTGGACTAGCGGGGACAGATACGCAGTATTTT. Translated: CASSGLAGTDTQYF.

The chain recombines TRBV12-3 or TRBV12-4 with TRBJ1-2, with D unresolved. CDR3 size: 13 residues. V shed 3 bases and J shed 4 bases, with 9 bases lying between them. The CDR3 is CASSLAFSYGYTF. The CDR3 coding sequence is TGTGCCAGCAGTTTGGCTTTCAGCTATGGCTACACCTTC.

The chain combines TRBV5-8 with TRBJ1-1, with 7 bases that match TRBD1. The CDR3 covers 16 residues. In germline, CDR1 is SGHTS, CDR2 YDEGEE. Germline trimming cut 3 bases from V and 2 bases from J; bases unmatched to any gene: 10. The CDR3 loop is CASSWETGTVNTEAFF. In nucleotides, the CDR3 is TGTGCCAGCAGCTGGGAAACCGGGACAGTAAACACTGAAGCTTTCTTT.

The chain carries TRBV7-9 and TRBJ2-5, with TRBD1 matching 10 bases. J gave up 3 bases and V 6 bases, and 4 bases lay outside the gene matches. CDR1 and CDR2 (germline): SEHNR, FQNEAQ (reference sequence). This CDR3 region has 14 residues. CDR3 residues: CASSSTGGEETQYF. The CDR3 DNA reads as TGTGCCAGCAGTTCGACAGGGGGCGAAGAGACCCAGTACTTC.

The rearrangement joins TRBV2 to TRBJ1-1; D possibly corresponds to TRBD1 (5 bases). The CDR3 runs 15 residues. The ends were cut back, 4 bases at V and 4 bases at J, with 16 bases in the middle. Germline V gene data show CDR1 as SNHLY and CDR2 as FYNNEI. This chain's CDR3 is CASSVGGAAGTEAFF. The CDR3 nucleotides are TGTGCCAGCAGTGTGGGAGGGGCGGCCGGCACTGAAGCTTTCTTT.

The chain joins TRBV6-6 to TRBJ2-1, with 13 nucleotides matching TRBD2. The germline gives CDR1 MNHNY, CDR2 SVGAGI (reference sequence). V dropped 5 bases and J dropped 1; count of bases not matched to a gene: 8. The CDR3 totals 18 residues. CDR3 sequence: CASSPSLAGGRSYNEQFF. As DNA, the CDR3 is TGTGCCAGCAGTCCGTCACTAGCGGGGGGGCGTTCCTACAATGAGCAGTTCTTC.

The chain links TRBV10-2 to TRBJ1-2; no definite D call. This CDR3 comprises 11 residues. CDR1 WSHSY and CDR2 SAAADI come from the germline V gene. V shed 11 bases and J shed 5 bases, with 12 bases lying between them. The CDR3 DNA reads TGCGCCTCCAGCGGGGATTATGGCTACACCTTC. It is translated as CASSGDYGYTF.

The rearrangement links TRBV11-1 to TRBJ2-5, with 7 positions matching TRBD2. This CDR3 is built from 15 residues. V gave up 4 bases and J gave up 1 base; unmatched junction bases: 6. Germline loops: CDR1 SGHAT, CDR2 FQDESV (reference sequence). The CDR3 DNA reads TGTGCCAGCAGCTCCCTGGGCGGGGGCCAAGAGACCCAGTACTTC. It specifies CASSSLGGGQETQYF.

This clone was seen just once. The J gene is TRBJ2-1, the V gene TRBV2; 7 nucleotides agree with TRBD2. The CDR3 runs to 15 residues. V shed 6 bases and J 3 bases; nucleotides not matched to a gene: 8. The germline gives CDR1 SNHLY, CDR2 FYNNEI. CDR3: CASREQSSGYNEQFF. In DNA form, the CDR3 reads TGTGCCAGCAGGGAGCAGTCTAGCGGCTACAATGAGCAGTTCTTC.

Only one count was recorded for this clone. The chain uses TRBV5-4 and TRBJ2-5, with 14 bases matching TRBD2. V shed 0 bases and J 8 bases; nucleotides not matched to a gene: 6. Per the germline V gene, CDR1 is SGHNT and CDR2 is YYREEE (reference sequence). The CDR3 contains 16 residues. The CDR3 reads CASSLGTSGGLGTQYF. The DNA for the CDR3 is TGTGCCAGCAGCTTGGGGACTAGCGGGGGGCTAGGAACCCAGTACTTC. The variable domain in full, completed from reference TRBV5-4 and TRBJ2-5, reads ETGVTQSPTHLIKTRGQQVTLRCSSQSGHNTVSWYQQALGQGPQFIFQYYREEENGRGNFPPRFSGLQFPNYSSELNVNALELDDSALYLCASSLGTSGGLGTQYFGPGTRLLVL.

The V and J genes are TRBV19 and TRBJ1-5; a possible D gene is TRBD1 (5 bases). Per the germline V gene, CDR1 is LNHDA and CDR2 is SQIVND (reference sequence). This CDR3 is 13 amino acids long. V was trimmed by 4 bases and J by 7 bases, leaving 11 bases between them. The CDR3 nucleotides read TGTGCCAGTAGTACTGGGGGTGGGCAGCCCCAGCATTTT. This sequence encodes CASSTGGGQPQHF. Full variable domain (rest looked up from reference TRBV19 and TRBJ1-5): DGGITQSPKYLFRKEGQNVTLSCEQNLNHDAMYWYRQDPGQGLRLIYYSQIVNDFQKGDIAEGYSVSREKKESFPLTVTSAQKNPTAFYLCASSTGGGQPQHFGDGTRLSIL.

The chain combines TRBV29-1 with TRBJ2-1, with D possibly TRBD2 on 7 matching bases. The CDR3 has 13 residues. From germline, CDR1 is SQVTM and CDR2 ANQGSEA. Trimming shortened V by 6 bases and J by 9 bases, and 18 bases separated the two germline ends. In DNA form, the CDR3 reads TGCAGCGTCCGAAGGGGGGGGGCCCGTGAGCAGTTCTTC. Translating it yields CSVRRGGAREQFF.

The V and J genes are TRBV29-1 and TRBJ2-5; 8 bases map to TRBD1. The V segment lost 7 bases and the J segment 3 bases; nucleotides outside the gene matches: 7. CDR3 length equals 13 residues. Per germline, CDR1 SQVTM and CDR2 ANQGSEA. DNA of the CDR3: TGCAGCGCCCGGACAGGGTTGGAAGAGACCCAGTACTTC. Protein sequence: CSARTGLEETQYF.

This chain connects TRBV5-1 to TRBJ1-4; a possible D gene is TRBD1 (5 bases). The CDR3 spans 14 residues. Germline V CDR1 and CDR2: SGHRS, YFSETQ. Trimming shortened V by 4 bases and J by 3 bases, and 10 bases separated the two germline ends. CDR3 amino acids: CASSSRDPNEKLFF. CDR3 nucleotide sequence: TGCGCCAGCAGCAGCAGGGATCCTAATGAAAAACTGTTTTTT.

The chain links TRBV25-1 to TRBJ2-2, with D hard to call. The CDR3 sequence is 14 residues long. Germline V CDR1 and CDR2: MGHDK, SYGVNS. V was shortened by 6 bases and J by 3 bases, with 11 bases between the two germline ends. The CDR3 region has the DNA TGTGCCAGCAGGGCAGCTCGGGACACCGGGGAGCTGTTTTTT. The encoded protein is CASRAARDTGELFF.

CDR3 DNA sequence: TGTGCCAGCAGCCCTTCCTTGGGGGGACTAGCCAAAAACATTCAGTACTTC. It yields the protein CASSPSLGGLAKNIQYF. This sequence joins TRBV6-2 or TRBV6-3 and TRBJ2-4, with D maybe TRBD2 (6 bases). The CDR3 length is 17 residues. V lost 6 bases and J lost 0, with 18 bases in between. CDR1 MNHEY and CDR2 SVGEGT come from the germline V gene.

This chain joins TRBV6-5 and TRBJ2-6; D gene uncertain. The CDR3 is made up of 15 amino acids. Germline V lookup: CDR1 MNHEY, CDR2 SVGAGI. Trimming removed 5 bases from V and 4 bases from J, with 12 bases in between. DNA for the CDR3: TGTGCCAGCAGTAACCCTTTCTCGGGGGCCAACGTCCTGACTTTC. This gives the protein CASSNPFSGANVLTF.

V usage is TRBV19 and J usage is TRBJ2-2, with a tentative D call TRBD2 (6 bases). The CDR3 has 17 residues. Trimming took 6 bases from V and 0 from J, leaving 17 bases between them. Germline values: CDR1 LNHDA, CDR2 SQIVND (reference sequence). The CDR3 DNA follows: TGTGCCAGTAGGACGGGTGTGGGGGGAACGAACACCGGGGAGCTGTTTTTT. This encodes CASRTGVGGTNTGELFF.

The chain links TRBV2 to TRBJ1-6; 9 bases are a match to TRBD1. The CDR3 consists of 17 residues. J gave up 5 bases and V 9 bases, and 14 bases lay outside the gene matches. The V gene's germline CDR1 is SNHLY and CDR2 FYNNEI. DNA of the CDR3: TGTGCCAGTAAGGGGGACAGGGTTTCCGTCAATAATTCACCCCTCCACTTT. It is translated as CASKGDRVSVNNSPLHF.